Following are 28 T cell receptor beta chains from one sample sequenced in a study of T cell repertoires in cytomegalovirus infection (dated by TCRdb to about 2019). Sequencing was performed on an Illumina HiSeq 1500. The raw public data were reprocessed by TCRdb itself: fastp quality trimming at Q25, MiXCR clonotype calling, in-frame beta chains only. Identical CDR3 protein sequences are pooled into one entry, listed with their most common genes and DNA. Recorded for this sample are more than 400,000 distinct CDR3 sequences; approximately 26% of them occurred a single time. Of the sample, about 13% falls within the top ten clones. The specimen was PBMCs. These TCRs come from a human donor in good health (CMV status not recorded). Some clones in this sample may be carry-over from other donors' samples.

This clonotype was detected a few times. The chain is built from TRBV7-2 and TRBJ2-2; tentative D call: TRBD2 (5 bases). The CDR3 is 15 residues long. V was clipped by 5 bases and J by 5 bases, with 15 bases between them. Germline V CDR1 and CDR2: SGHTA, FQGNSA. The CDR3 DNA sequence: TGTGCCAGCAGCGCAAGCGGACTTGGGACCGGGGAGCTGTTTTTT. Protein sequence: CASSASGLGTGELFF.

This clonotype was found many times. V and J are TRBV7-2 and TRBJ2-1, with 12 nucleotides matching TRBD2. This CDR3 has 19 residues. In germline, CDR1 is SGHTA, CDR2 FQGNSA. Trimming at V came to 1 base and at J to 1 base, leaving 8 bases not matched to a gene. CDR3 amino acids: CASSLGTSGGWDSYNEQFF. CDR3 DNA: TGTGCCAGCAGCTTAGGAACTAGCGGGGGGTGGGATTCCTACAATGAGCAGTTCTTC.

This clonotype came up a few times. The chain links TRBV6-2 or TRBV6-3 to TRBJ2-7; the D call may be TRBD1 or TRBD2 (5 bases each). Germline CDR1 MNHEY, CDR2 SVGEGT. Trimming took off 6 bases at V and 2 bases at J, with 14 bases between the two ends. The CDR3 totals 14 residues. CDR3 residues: CASSSGTYTYEQYF. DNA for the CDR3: TGTGCCAGCAGCTCCGGGACGTATACCTACGAGCAGTACTTC.

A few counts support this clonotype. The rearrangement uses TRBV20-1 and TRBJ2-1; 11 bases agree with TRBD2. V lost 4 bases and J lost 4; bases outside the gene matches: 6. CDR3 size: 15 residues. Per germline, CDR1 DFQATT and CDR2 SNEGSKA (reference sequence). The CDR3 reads CSANGWTSGYNEQFF. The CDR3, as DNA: TGCAGTGCTAATGGGTGGACTAGCGGGTACAATGAGCAGTTCTTC.

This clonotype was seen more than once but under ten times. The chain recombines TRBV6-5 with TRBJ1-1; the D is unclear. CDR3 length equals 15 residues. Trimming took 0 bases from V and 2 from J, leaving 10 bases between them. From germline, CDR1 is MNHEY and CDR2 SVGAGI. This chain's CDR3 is CASSYSTEGNTEAFF. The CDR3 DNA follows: TGTGCCAGCAGTTACTCCACGGAGGGTAACACTGAAGCTTTCTTT.

CDR3 loop: CASGPRGTYYGYTF. The DNA of the CDR3 is TGTGCCAGCGGGCCCCGTGGGACATACTATGGCTACACCTTC. V is TRBV11-2 and J is TRBJ1-2; D possibly corresponds to TRBD1 (6 bases). The V gene's germline CDR1 is SGHAT and CDR2 FQNNGV. V was cut by 8 bases and J by 3 bases, with 16 bases left in between. This CDR3 region has 14 residues.

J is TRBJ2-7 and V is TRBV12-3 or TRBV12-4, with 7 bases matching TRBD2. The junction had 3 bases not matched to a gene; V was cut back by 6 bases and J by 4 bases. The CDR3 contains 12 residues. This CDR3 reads CASSGRRYEQYF. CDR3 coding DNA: TGTGCCAGCAGCGGGAGGAGGTACGAGCAGTACTTC.

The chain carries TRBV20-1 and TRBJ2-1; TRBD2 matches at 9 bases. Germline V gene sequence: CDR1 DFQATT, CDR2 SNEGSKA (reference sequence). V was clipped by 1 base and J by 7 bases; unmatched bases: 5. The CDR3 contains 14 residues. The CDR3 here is CSARGSGSLNEQFF. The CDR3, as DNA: TGCAGTGCTAGAGGTAGCGGGAGTTTGAATGAGCAGTTCTTC.

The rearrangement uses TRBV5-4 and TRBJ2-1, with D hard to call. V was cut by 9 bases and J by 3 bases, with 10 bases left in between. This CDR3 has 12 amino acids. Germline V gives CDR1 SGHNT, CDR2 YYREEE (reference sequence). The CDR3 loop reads CATHSGYNEQFF. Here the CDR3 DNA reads TGTGCCACGCATTCGGGCTACAATGAGCAGTTCTTC.

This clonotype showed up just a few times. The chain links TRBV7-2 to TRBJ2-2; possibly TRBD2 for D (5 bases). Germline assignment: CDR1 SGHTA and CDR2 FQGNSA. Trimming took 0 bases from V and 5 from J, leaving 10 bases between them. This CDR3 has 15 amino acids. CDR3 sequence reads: CASSLAGVRTGELFF. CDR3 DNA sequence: TGTGCCAGCAGCTTAGCGGGAGTTCGGACCGGGGAGCTGTTTTTT.

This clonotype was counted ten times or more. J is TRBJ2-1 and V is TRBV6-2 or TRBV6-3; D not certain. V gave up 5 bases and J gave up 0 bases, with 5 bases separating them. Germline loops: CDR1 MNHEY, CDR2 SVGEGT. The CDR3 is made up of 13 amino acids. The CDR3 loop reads CASSPHSYNEQFF. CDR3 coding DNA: TGTGCCAGCAGTCCACACTCCTACAATGAGCAGTTCTTC.

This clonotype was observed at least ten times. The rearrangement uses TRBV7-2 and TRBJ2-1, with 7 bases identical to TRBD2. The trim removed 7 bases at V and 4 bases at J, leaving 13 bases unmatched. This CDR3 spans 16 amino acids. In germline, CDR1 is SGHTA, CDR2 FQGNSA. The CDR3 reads CASMKVRERRYNEQFF. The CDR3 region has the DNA TGTGCCAGCATGAAAGTGCGGGAGAGACGGTACAATGAGCAGTTCTTC.

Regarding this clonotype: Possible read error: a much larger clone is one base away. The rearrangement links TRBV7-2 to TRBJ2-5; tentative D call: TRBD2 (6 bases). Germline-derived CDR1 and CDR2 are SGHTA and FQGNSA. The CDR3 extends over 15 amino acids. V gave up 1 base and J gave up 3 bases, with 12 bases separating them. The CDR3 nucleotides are TGTGCCAGCAGCTTAGGAGTTGGAGGGGAAGAGACCCAGTACTTC. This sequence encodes CASSLGVGGEETQYF.

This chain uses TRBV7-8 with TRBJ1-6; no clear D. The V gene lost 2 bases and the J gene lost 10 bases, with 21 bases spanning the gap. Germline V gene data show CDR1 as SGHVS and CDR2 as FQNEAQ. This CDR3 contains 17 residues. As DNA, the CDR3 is TGTGCCAGCAGCTTATTTGGATACTCACGGGCCGGGTCACCCCTCCACTTT. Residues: CASSLFGYSRAGSPLHF.

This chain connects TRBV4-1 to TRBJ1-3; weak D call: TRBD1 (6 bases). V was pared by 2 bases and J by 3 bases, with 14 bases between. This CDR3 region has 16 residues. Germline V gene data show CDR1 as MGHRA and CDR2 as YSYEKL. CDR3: CASSQRQGSSGNTIYF. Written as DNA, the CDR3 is TGCGCCAGCAGCCAACGGCAGGGGAGCAGTGGAAACACCATATATTTT.

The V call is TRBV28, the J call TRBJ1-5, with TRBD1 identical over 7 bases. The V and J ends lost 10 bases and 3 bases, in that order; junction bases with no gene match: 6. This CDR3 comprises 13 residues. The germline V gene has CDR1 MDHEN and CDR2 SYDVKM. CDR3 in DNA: TGTGCCATAACAGGGGCCCTCAATCAGCCCCAGCATTTT. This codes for CAITGALNQPQHF.

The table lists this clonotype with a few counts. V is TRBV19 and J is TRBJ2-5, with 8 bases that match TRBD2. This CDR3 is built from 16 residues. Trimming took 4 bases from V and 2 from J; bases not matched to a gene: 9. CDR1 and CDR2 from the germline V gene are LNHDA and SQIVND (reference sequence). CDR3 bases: TGTGCCAGTAGTACCAGTTTACTAGCGGCTCAAGAGACCCAGTACTTC. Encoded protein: CASSTSLLAAQETQYF.

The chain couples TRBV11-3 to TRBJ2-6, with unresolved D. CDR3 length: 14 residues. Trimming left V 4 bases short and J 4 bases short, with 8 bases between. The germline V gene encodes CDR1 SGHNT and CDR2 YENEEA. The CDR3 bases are TGTGCCAGCAGCTCCCGCCCCGGGGCCAACGTCCTGACTTTC. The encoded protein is CASSSRPGANVLTF.

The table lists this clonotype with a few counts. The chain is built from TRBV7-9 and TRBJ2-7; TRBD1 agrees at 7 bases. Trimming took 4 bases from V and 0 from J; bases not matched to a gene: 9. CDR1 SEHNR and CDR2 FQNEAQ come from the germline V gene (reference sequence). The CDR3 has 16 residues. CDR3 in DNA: TGTGCCAGCAGCTCGTTGACAGGGTTCGACTCCTACGAGCAGTACGTC. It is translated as CASSSLTGFDSYEQYV.

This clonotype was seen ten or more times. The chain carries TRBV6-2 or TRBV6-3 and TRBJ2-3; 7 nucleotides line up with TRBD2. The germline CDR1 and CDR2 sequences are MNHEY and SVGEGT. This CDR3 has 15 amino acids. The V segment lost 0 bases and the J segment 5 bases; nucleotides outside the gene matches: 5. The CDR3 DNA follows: TGTGCCAGCAGTTACTCTCGGCGGGAGATAGATACGCAGTATTTT. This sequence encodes CASSYSRREIDTQYF.

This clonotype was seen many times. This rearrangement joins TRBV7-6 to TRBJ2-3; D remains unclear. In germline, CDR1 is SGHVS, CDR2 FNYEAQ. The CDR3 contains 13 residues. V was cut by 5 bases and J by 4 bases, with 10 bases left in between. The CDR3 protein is CASSPSSADTQYF. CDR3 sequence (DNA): TGTGCCAGCAGCCCGAGCTCGGCAGATACGCAGTATTTT.

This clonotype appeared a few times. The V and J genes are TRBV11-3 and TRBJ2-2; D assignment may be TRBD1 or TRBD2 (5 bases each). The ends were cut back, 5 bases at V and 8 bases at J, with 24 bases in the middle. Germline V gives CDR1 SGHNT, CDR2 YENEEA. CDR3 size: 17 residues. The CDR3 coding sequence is TGTGCCAGCAGCCTTAGGGGTTCGGACTCCAATCCGGGGGAGCTGTTTTTT. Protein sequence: CASSLRGSDSNPGELFF.

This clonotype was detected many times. CDR3 loop: CATSDSNQPQHF. CDR3 DNA: TGTGCCACCAGTGATAGCAATCAGCCCCAGCATTTT. The genes are TRBV24-1 and TRBJ1-5; D is unresolved. The CDR3 loop spans 12 amino acids. CDR1 and CDR2 (germline): KGHDR, SFDVKD. V lost 3 bases and J 1 base, leaving 0 bases between the germline ends.

Here the CDR3 DNA reads TGCGCCAGCAGCCAGGACAAAAGGGGAGGCTACACCTTC. Translated: CASSQDKRGGYTF. The rearrangement joins TRBV4-1 to TRBJ1-2, with a weak D call TRBD1 (5 bases). Trimming shortened V by 3 bases and J by 8 bases, and 13 bases separated the two germline ends. This CDR3 spans 13 amino acids. The germline CDR1 and CDR2 sequences are MGHRA and YSYEKL.

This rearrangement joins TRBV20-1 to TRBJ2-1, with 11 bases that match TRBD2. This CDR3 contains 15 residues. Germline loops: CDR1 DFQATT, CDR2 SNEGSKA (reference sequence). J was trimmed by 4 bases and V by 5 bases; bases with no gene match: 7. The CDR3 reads CSAPVTSGVYNEQFF. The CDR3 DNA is TGCAGTGCTCCGGTGACTAGCGGGGTATACAATGAGCAGTTCTTC.

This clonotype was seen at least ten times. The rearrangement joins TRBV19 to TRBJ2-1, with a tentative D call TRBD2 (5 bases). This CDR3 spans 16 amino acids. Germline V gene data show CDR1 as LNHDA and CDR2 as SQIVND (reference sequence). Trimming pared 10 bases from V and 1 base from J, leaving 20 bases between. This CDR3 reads CATIRSFPGSYNEQFF. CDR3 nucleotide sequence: TGTGCCACGATTCGGAGTTTCCCGGGATCCTACAATGAGCAGTTCTTC.

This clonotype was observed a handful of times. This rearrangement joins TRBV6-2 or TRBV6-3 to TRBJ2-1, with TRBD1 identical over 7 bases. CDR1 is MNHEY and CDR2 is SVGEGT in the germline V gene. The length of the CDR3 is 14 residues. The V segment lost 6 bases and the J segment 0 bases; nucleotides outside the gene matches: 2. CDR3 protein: CASRWTGSYNEQFF. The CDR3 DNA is TGTGCCAGCAGATGGACAGGCTCCTACAATGAGCAGTTCTTC.

CDR3 region: CATSDSLPSNQPQHF. The CDR3 DNA sequence: TGTGCCACCAGTGATTCGTTGCCTAGCAATCAGCCCCAGCATTTT. V gene TRBV24-1 combines with J gene TRBJ1-5, with unresolved D. Germline V gene lookup returns CDR1 KGHDR and CDR2 SFDVKD. V lost 2 bases, J lost 0 bases, and 7 bases lay in between. The CDR3 has 15 residues.